This T cell receptor beta chain originates from a study of regulatory T cells. This clone showed up just once. The antigen remains unidentified. CDR1 and CDR2 (germline): SGHVS, FQNEAQ. This CDR3 spans 15 amino acids. V shed 5 bases and J shed 0 bases, with 14 bases lying between them. Every patient with CD3G deficiency had evidence of autoimmunity. CD4+ cells were sorted into CD25-high CD127-low regulatory cells and CD25-low CD127-high conventional cells. The primer mix had 52 TRBV and 13 TRBJ primers. Profiling relied on immunoSEQ multiplex PCR, and the TCRdb table lists in-frame clones only, not all of them. This sample yields over 35,000 clones, of which around 91% are seen a single time; approximately 2.4% belongs to the top ten. General study results and limits: In CD3G-deficient patients, conventional CD4+ T cells were enriched for hydrophobic CDR3 residues at positions 6 and 7.

This chain uses TRBV7-8 with TRBJ2-7; maybe TRBD2 (6 bases). This clonotype was obtained from a person under 30 with CD3G deficiency. Sequencing used conventional CD4+ T cells sorted from blood. The CDR3, as DNA: TGTGCCAGCAGCCAAGGGCGGGGCGGCTCCTACGAGCAGTACTTC. This translates into CASSQGRGGSYEQYF. The entire variable domain, with the rest obtained from reference TRBV7-8 and TRBJ2-7, is as follows: GAGVSQSPRYKVAKRGQDVALRCDPISGHVSLFWYQQALGQGPEFLTYFQNEAQLDKSGLPSDRFFAERPEGSVSTLKIQRTQQEDSAVYLCASSQGRGGSYEQYFGPGTRLTVT.